One and the same sample provided the 28 T cell receptor beta chains below, sequenced in a study of blood T cell repertoires in COVID-19. The method was immunoSEQ multiplex PCR; TCRdb's version includes in-frame clones alone and lacks a portion of them. There are 250,000 or so clones in the sample; about four fifths occur only once, and approximately 3.6% lies in the top ten. Sequencing input: PBMCs or T cells enriched from blood (not recorded which). The receptors shown here come from a man in his fifties or sixties who had recovered from COVID-19.

The chain is built from TRBV11-2 and TRBJ1-1, with 11 bases aligning to TRBD1. Germline CDR1 SGHAT, CDR2 FQNNGV. The CDR3 totals 15 residues. J gave up 5 bases and V 5 bases, and 7 bases lay outside the gene matches. The CDR3 is CASSTPGQGGTEAFF. In DNA form, the CDR3 reads TGTGCCAGCAGCACTCCGGGACAGGGGGGGACTGAAGCTTTCTTT.

This clone was observed a single time. The V call is TRBV4-3, the J call TRBJ1-1; no reliable D call. The CDR3 sequence is 15 residues long. With 0 bases removed from V and 2 bases from J, the gap between germline ends came to 10 bases. From germline, CDR1 is LGHNA and CDR2 YSLEER. CDR3 sequence: CASSQEGPSNTEAFF. CDR3 DNA sequence: TGCGCCAGCAGCCAAGAGGGCCCGAGCAACACTGAAGCTTTCTTT.

This clone has only a few counts. The V call is TRBV25-1, the J call TRBJ2-7; TRBD1 is a possible D gene (6 bases). CDR1 is MGHDK, CDR2 SYGVNS, per germline. V gave up 4 bases and J gave up 6 bases, with 25 bases separating them. The CDR3 sequence is 17 residues long. CDR3 region: CASSAPNQGIGVSEQYF. In nucleotides, the CDR3 is TGTGCCAGCAGTGCCCCAAACCAGGGGATAGGCGTTTCCGAGCAGTACTTC.

The rearrangement uses TRBV7-8 and TRBJ2-7, with no clear D. CDR3 length: 14 amino acids. CDR1 is SGHVS and CDR2 is FQNEAQ in the germline V gene. Trimming took 8 bases from V and 0 from J, leaving 14 bases between them. DNA of the CDR3: TGTGCCAGCTGCCGCGTCCTGAGCTCCTACGAGCAGTACTTC. Translation: CASCRVLSSYEQYF. Drawing the rest from reference TRBV7-8 and TRBJ2-7, the complete variable domain is GAGVSQSPRYKVAKRGQDVALRCDPISGHVSLFWYQQALGQGPEFLTYFQNEAQLDKSGLPSDRFFAERPEGSVSTLKIQRTQQEDSAVYLCASCRVLSSYEQYFGPGTRLTVT.

The J gene is TRBJ2-1, the V gene TRBV5-1, with D possibly being TRBD1 (6 bases). Per the germline V gene, CDR1 is SGHRS and CDR2 is YFSETQ. There are 16 residues in the CDR3. V lost 3 bases, J lost 9 bases, and 22 bases lay in between. The CDR3 loop is CASSSRSDRTGTEQFF. The CDR3 coding sequence is TGCGCCAGCAGCTCCCGATCCGACCGTACAGGGACTGAGCAGTTCTTC.

CDR3 sequence: CSAYGGERQYF. CDR3 nucleotides: TGCAGTGCTTACGGGGGGGAGAGGCAGTATTTT. The gene calls are TRBV20-1 and TRBJ2-3; 8 positions agree with TRBD2. Germline CDR1 DFQATT, CDR2 SNEGSKA (reference sequence). The CDR3 loop spans 11 amino acids. Trimming cost V 5 bases and J 11 bases; bases outside gene matches: 6.

The CDR3 coding sequence is TGTGCCAGCAGAGTCAGGGGAGGAAACACCATATATTTT. As protein: CASRVRGGNTIYF. The chain uses TRBV2 and TRBJ1-3, with D perhaps TRBD1 (6 bases). Germline values: CDR1 SNHLY, CDR2 FYNNEI. Deletions cut 6 bases from V and 4 bases from J, with 10 bases between. The CDR3 loop spans 13 amino acids.

The rearrangement uses TRBV11-2 and TRBJ1-2, with 7 nucleotides matching TRBD1. This CDR3 region has 17 residues. Losses at the gene ends were 4 bases for V and 0 bases for J; bases not matched to a gene: 11. Germline values: CDR1 SGHAT, CDR2 FQNNGV. This chain's CDR3 is CASSSGTAPIPNYGYTF. CDR3 sequence (DNA): TGTGCCAGCAGCTCAGGGACAGCGCCTATACCTAACTATGGCTACACCTTC.

V usage is TRBV18 and J usage is TRBJ1-5, with TRBD1 matching 7 bases. The CDR3 has 16 amino acids. Losses at the gene ends were 3 bases for V and 3 bases for J; bases not matched to a gene: 8. Germline values: CDR1 KGHSH, CDR2 LQKENI. The CDR3, as DNA: TGTGCCAGCTCACCGACCAGACAGGGCTACAATCAGCCCCAGCATTTT. Translated: CASSPTRQGYNQPQHF.

The CDR3 coding sequence is TGTGCCAGCACCACCCCATTGGGCAGGGGGACATGGAACACTGAAGCTTTCTTT. It specifies CASTTPLGRGTWNTEAFF. The V gene is TRBV7-8, the J gene TRBJ1-1, with 7 bases identical to TRBD1. CDR3 length: 18 residues. Germline CDR1 and CDR2: SGHVS and FQNEAQ. Trimming took 7 bases from V and 1 from J; bases not matched to a gene: 18.

A remark on this clone: An end of the junction differs from the germline gene, which may be a read error. V and J are TRBV3-1 (or the pseudogene TRBV3-2) and TRBJ2-7; 8 bases fit TRBD1. The CDR3 is made up of 15 amino acids. Per the germline V gene, CDR1 is LGHDT and CDR2 is YNNKEL (reference sequence). CDR3 protein: CASGQAFGQGTEQYF. The CDR3 DNA is TGTGCCAGCGGCCAGGCCTTCGGACAGGGTACCGAGCAGTACTTC.

The chain uses TRBV28 and TRBJ1-4; TRBD1 is a possible D gene (6 bases). CDR3 size: 15 residues. V lost 5 bases and J lost 5, with 15 bases in between. Germline V gene data show CDR1 as MDHEN and CDR2 as SYDVKM. The DNA of the CDR3 is TGTGCCAGCAGTGGCCGGGACATTGGAAATGAAAAACTGTTTTTT. Translation: CASSGRDIGNEKLFF.

In this sample, this clone turned up once. The genes are TRBV7-9 and TRBJ2-7, with D perhaps matching TRBD2 (5 bases). Germline CDR1 and CDR2: SEHNR and FQNEAQ (reference sequence). This CDR3 is built from 13 residues. V was pared by 4 bases and J by 3 bases, with 10 bases between. The CDR3 loop reads CASSSTGGYEQYF. The CDR3 DNA is TGTGCCAGCAGCTCAACCGGAGGCTACGAGCAGTACTTC.

The rearrangement joins TRBV5-1 to TRBJ2-7; D is possibly TRBD2 (6 bases). V was trimmed by 0 bases and J by 2 bases, leaving 12 bases between them. The CDR3 is 15 residues long. Germline CDR1 and CDR2: SGHRS and YFSETQ. CDR3 DNA: TGCGCCAGCAGCTTGGGCGGGACGGTAGCCTACGAGCAGTACTTC. Protein sequence: CASSLGGTVAYEQYF.

This clone was seen a few times. The V and J genes are TRBV19 and TRBJ1-1; D is uncertain. CDR1 and CDR2 from the germline V gene are LNHDA and SQIVND (reference sequence). The CDR3 extends over 15 amino acids. The germline V and J ends were trimmed by 5 bases and 0 bases, with 13 bases remaining between them. The CDR3, as DNA: TGTGCCAGTAGTCTCAGGCCCCGTGTGAACACTGAAGCTTTCTTT. Translating gives CASSLRPRVNTEAFF.

This clone was recorded only once. This chain's CDR3 is CASRAGTAYEQYF. As DNA, the CDR3 is TGTGCCAGCAGGGCGGGGACAGCCTACGAGCAGTACTTC. The gene calls are TRBV28 and TRBJ2-7; tentatively, D is TRBD1 (7 bases). V was cut by 6 bases and J by 2 bases, with 11 bases left in between. Per germline, CDR1 MDHEN and CDR2 SYDVKM. The CDR3 is 13 residues long. The whole variable domain, filled in from reference TRBV28 and TRBJ2-7, reads DVKVTQSSRYLVKRTGEKVFLECVQDMDHENMFWYRQDPGLGLRLIYFSYDVKMKEKGDIPEGYSVSREKKERFSLILESASTNQTSMYLCASRAGTAYEQYFGPGTRLTVT.

The chain has TRBV12-5 and TRBJ2-7; D may be TRBD2 (6 bases). This CDR3 has 14 amino acids. The germline V gene encodes CDR1 LGHNT and CDR2 FRNRAP. Trimming shortened V by 0 bases and J by 2 bases, and 8 bases separated the two germline ends. The CDR3 sequence is CASGLVPGAYEQYF. The CDR3 DNA is TGTGCTAGTGGTTTGGTGCCGGGGGCCTACGAGCAGTACTTC.

The sample holds one count of this clone. The V gene is TRBV30, the J gene TRBJ2-5, with a weak D call TRBD1 (6 bases). From germline, CDR1 is GTSNPN and CDR2 SVGIG (reference sequence). The V and J ends lost 2 bases and 5 bases respectively, with 21 bases between them. The CDR3 covers 16 residues. CDR3 in DNA: TGTGCCTGGAGTCTGGGCACCGGGACAATGTGGGAGACCCAGTACTTC. Translating gives CAWSLGTGTMWETQYF. Supplemented by reference TRBV30 and TRBJ2-5, the full variable domain reads SQTIHQWPATLVQPVGSPLSLECTVEGTSNPNLYWYRQAAGRGLQLLFYSVGIGQISSEVPQNLSASRPQDRQFILSSKKLLLSDSGFYLCAWSLGTGTMWETQYFGPGTRLLVL.

The rearrangement joins TRBV5-1 to TRBJ2-5; 7 bases align to TRBD1. The germline V gene encodes CDR1 SGHRS and CDR2 YFSETQ. The V segment lost 3 bases and the J segment 5 bases; nucleotides outside the gene matches: 10. This CDR3 comprises 15 residues. The CDR3 loop reads CASSYGQAVFETQYF. The CDR3 DNA sequence: TGCGCCAGCAGCTATGGACAGGCCGTCTTCGAGACCCAGTACTTC. The complete variable domain, with remaining parts taken from reference TRBV5-1 and TRBJ2-5, reads KAGVTQTPRYLIKTRGQQVTLSCSPISGHRSVSWYQQTPGQGLQFLFEYFSETQRNKGNFPGRFSGRQFSNSRSEMNVSTLELGDSALYLCASSYGQAVFETQYFGPGTRLLVL.

The rearrangement joins TRBV5-4 to TRBJ2-1, with D unresolved. V was clipped by 3 bases and J by 5 bases, with 9 bases between them. There are 13 residues in the CDR3. Germline CDR1 and CDR2: SGHNT and YYREEE (reference sequence). The CDR3 region has the DNA TGTGCCAGCAGCTCAACAGAGAACAATGAGCAGTTCTTC. This sequence encodes CASSSTENNEQFF.

This clone was seen just once. The V and J genes are TRBV3-1 (or the pseudogene TRBV3-2) and TRBJ2-1, with 7 bases matching TRBD2. The CDR3 has 18 residues. With 0 bases clipped from V and 0 bases from J, the junction kept 8 bases outside the gene matches. The V gene's germline CDR1 is LGHDT and CDR2 YNNKEL (reference sequence). This CDR3 is CASSQDATSASSYNEQFF. The CDR3 DNA is TGTGCCAGCAGCCAAGACGCCACTAGCGCTAGCTCCTACAATGAGCAGTTCTTC.

This rearrangement joins TRBV11-2 to TRBJ2-3, with TRBD1 matching 7 bases. J was trimmed by 1 base and V by 3 bases; bases with no gene match: 10. Per the germline V gene, CDR1 is SGHAT and CDR2 is FQNNGV. There are 17 residues in the CDR3. The CDR3 region has the DNA TGTGCCAGCAGCTTCGTTCGCTTCGGACAGGGCACAGATACGCAGTATTTT. It translates to CASSFVRFGQGTDTQYF.

CDR3 coding DNA: TGCGCCAGCAGCCCACAGGGCGGCGATGGCTACACCTTC. This encodes CASSPQGGDGYTF. The chain joins TRBV5-1 to TRBJ1-2, with TRBD1 as a possible D gene (6 bases). Germline values: CDR1 SGHRS, CDR2 YFSETQ. This CDR3 comprises 13 residues. Trimming left V 4 bases short and J 6 bases short, with 13 bases between.

V is TRBV19 and J is TRBJ1-1; TRBD1 agrees at 11 bases. This CDR3 has 15 residues. J lost 4 bases, V lost 10 bases, and 11 bases had no gene match. Per the germline V gene, CDR1 is LNHDA and CDR2 is SQIVND (reference sequence). The CDR3 DNA reads as TGTGCCACCCAGGACAGGGGGCTTTGGAGCACTGAAGCTTTCTTT. Amino acids: CATQDRGLWSTEAFF.

The chain employs TRBV27 and TRBJ2-5; tentative D call: TRBD1 (6 bases). The CDR3 contains 12 residues. Trimming removed 6 bases from V and 4 bases from J, with 9 bases in between. Per the germline V gene, CDR1 is MNHEY and CDR2 is SMNVEV (reference sequence). Here the CDR3 DNA reads TGTGCCAGCAGAACAGGGACAGAGACCCAGTACTTC. Translation: CASRTGTETQYF.

The chain joins TRBV9 to TRBJ2-3; 12 bases match TRBD2. The CDR3 has 16 residues. The trim removed 4 bases at V and 5 bases at J, leaving 8 bases unmatched. CDR1 and CDR2 (germline): SGDLS, YYNGEE. The CDR3 sequence is CASSSGSGLAGDTQYF. The CDR3 coding sequence is TGTGCCAGCAGCTCCGGGTCGGGACTAGCGGGAGATACGCAGTATTTT.

In this sample, this clone turned up a few times. V gene TRBV6-5 combines with J gene TRBJ2-5; D may be TRBD2 (7 bases). Germline values: CDR1 MNHEY, CDR2 SVGAGI. Deletions cut 5 bases from V and 4 bases from J, with 17 bases between. This CDR3 region has 15 residues. The CDR3 reads CASSPGRGASETQYF. The CDR3 DNA is TGTGCCAGCAGTCCCGGCCGGGGGGCGTCAGAGACCCAGTACTTC.

The chain is built from TRBV24-1 and TRBJ2-7; possibly TRBD1 for D (6 bases). The CDR3 extends over 16 amino acids. The germline CDR1 and CDR2 sequences are KGHDR and SFDVKD. V lost 1 base and J lost 3, with 15 bases in between. The CDR3 DNA sequence: TGTGCCACCAGTGATTTCTCGGACAGTGGCAACTACGAGCAGTACTTC. This gives the protein CATSDFSDSGNYEQYF.